This TCR beta chain was documented in a study of CD8 T cells in Susac syndrome. Germline V CDR1 and CDR2: LNHDA, SQIVND (reference sequence). The ends were cut back, 5 bases at V and 8 bases at J, with 19 bases in the middle. The CDR3 extends over 14 amino acids. Random hexamers were used to reverse transcribe an amount of roughly 0.5 to 1 ug RNA. Coverage of TCR beta CDR3 amplification by immunoSEQ multiplex PCR extended to 54 Vbeta and 13 Jbeta. Via MiXCR, TCRdb re-called the immunoSEQ multiplex PCR reads, giving one row per CDR3 protein. Of around 230,000 distinct CDR3 sequences in the sample, around 96% were seen once. TCR beta was sequenced from blood CD8+ and CD4+ T cells. The CD8+ and CD4+ T cells were isolated magnetically using a negative isolation approach, whereas the TEMRA cells were enriched by FACS.

The clonotype was recovered from a human donor with multiple sclerosis. Sequenced material: CD4+ T cells from PBMCs. V usage is TRBV19 and J usage is TRBJ2-7, with D possibly being TRBD1 or TRBD2 (5 bases each). CDR3 coding DNA: TGTGCCAGTAGTGACGGGACGGGTGAATACAAGCAGTACTTC. Translating gives CASSDGTGEYKQYF.